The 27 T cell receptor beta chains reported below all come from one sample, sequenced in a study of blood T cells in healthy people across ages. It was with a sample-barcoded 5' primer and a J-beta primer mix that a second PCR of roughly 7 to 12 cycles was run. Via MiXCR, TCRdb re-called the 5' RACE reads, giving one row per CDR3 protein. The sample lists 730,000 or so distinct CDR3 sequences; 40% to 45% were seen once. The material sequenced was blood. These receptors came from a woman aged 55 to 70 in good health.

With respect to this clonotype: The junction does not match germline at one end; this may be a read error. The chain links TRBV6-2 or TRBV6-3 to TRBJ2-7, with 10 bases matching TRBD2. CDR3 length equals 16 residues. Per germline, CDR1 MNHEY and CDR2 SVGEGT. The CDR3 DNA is TGTACCAGCAGACCTGCAGGAACTAGCGGGATTTACGAGCAGTACTTC. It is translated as CTSRPAGTSGIYEQYF.

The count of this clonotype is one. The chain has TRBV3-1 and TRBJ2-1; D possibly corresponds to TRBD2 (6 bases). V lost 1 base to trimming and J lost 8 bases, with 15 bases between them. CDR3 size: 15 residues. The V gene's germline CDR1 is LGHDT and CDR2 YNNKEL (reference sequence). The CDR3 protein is CASSQGEDPGYEQFF. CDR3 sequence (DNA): TGTGCCAGCAGCCAAGGGGAGGATCCCGGCTATGAGCAGTTCTTC.

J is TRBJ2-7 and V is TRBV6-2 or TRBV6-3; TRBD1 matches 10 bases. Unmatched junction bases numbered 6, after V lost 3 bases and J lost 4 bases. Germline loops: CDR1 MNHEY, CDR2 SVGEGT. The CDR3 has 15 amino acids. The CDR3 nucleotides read TGTGCCAGCAGTTATGGTCTGGGACAGGGGTACGAGCAGTACTTC. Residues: CASSYGLGQGYEQYF.

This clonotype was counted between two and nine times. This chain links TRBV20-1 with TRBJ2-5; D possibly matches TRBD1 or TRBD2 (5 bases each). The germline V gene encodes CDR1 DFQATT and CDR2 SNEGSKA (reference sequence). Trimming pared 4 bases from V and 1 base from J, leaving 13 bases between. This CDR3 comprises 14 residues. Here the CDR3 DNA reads TGCAGTGCTATCCTCCCCGGGACCCAAGAGACCCAGTACTTC. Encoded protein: CSAILPGTQETQYF.

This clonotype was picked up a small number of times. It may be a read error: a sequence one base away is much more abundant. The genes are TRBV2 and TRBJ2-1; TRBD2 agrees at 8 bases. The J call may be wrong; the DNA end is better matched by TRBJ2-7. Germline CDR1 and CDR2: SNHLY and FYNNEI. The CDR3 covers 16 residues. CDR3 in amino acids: CASSGPSGGSYNEQYF. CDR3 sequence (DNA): TGTGCCAGCAGTGGCCCGAGCGGGGGCTCCTACAATGAGCAGTACTTC.

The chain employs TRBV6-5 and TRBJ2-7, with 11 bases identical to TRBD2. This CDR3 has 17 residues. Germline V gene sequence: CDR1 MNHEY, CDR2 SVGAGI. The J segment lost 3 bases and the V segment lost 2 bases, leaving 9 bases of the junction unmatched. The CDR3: CASSYTPLLAGDYEQYF. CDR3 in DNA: TGTGCCAGCAGTTACACACCCCTACTAGCGGGAGACTACGAGCAGTACTTC.

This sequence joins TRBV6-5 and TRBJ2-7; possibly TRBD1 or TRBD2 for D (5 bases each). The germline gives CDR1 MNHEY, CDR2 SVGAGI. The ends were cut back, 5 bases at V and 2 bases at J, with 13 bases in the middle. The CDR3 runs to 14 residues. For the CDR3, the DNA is TGTGCCAGCAGTAACCGGGACGGACCCTACGAGCAGTACTTC. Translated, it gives CASSNRDGPYEQYF.

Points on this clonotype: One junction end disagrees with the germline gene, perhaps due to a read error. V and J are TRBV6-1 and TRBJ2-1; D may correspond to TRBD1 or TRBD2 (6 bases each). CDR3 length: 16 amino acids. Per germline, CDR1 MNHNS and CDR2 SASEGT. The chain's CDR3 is CASSEAAGGAYNERFF. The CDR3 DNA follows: TGTGCCAGCAGTGAAGCCGCCGGGGGCGCCTACAATGAGCGGTTCTTC.

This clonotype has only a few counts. The CDR3 nucleotides read TGTGCCAGCAGTCCTTCGGGTAGCGGCCCCACAGATACGCAGTATTTT. Its protein is CASSPSGSGPTDTQYF. The chain carries TRBV12-3 or TRBV12-4 and TRBJ2-3, with D maybe TRBD2 (6 bases). This CDR3 is 16 amino acids long. V gave up 5 bases and J gave up 2 bases, with 17 bases separating them.

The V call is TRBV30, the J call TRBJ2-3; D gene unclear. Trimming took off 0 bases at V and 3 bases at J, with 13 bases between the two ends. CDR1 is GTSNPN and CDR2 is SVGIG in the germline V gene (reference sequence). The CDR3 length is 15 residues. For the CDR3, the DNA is TGTGCCTGGAGTGTAGGACGGGCCCCGACAGATACGCAGTATTTT. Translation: CAWSVGRAPTDTQYF.

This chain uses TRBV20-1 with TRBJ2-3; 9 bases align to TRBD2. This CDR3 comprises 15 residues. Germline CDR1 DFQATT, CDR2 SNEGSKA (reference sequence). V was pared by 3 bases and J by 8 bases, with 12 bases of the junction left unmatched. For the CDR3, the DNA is TGCAGTGCTAGTCCCCCTAGCGGGAAAGTGGGTACGCAGTATTTT. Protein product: CSASPPSGKVGTQYF.

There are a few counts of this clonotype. The CDR3 here is CSGRLVQETQYF. For the CDR3, the DNA is TGCAGCGGCAGACTAGTCCAAGAGACCCAGTACTTC. The rearrangement joins TRBV29-1 to TRBJ2-5; tentatively, D is TRBD2 (6 bases). The ends were cut back, 7 bases at V and 1 base at J, with 10 bases in the middle. The CDR3 extends over 12 amino acids. Germline values: CDR1 SQVTM, CDR2 ANQGSEA.

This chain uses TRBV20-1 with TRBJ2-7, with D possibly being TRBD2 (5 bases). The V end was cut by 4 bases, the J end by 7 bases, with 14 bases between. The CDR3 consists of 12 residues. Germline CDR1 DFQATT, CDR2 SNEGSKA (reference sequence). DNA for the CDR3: TGCAGTGCTACGCGGGCGGTCAATGAGCAGTACTTC. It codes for CSATRAVNEQYF.

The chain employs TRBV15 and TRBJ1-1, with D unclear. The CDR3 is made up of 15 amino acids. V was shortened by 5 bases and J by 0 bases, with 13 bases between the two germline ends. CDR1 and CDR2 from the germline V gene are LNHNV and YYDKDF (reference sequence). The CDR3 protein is CATSSFGEMNTEAFF. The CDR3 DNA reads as TGTGCCACCAGCTCCTTCGGCGAGATGAACACTGAAGCTTTCTTT.

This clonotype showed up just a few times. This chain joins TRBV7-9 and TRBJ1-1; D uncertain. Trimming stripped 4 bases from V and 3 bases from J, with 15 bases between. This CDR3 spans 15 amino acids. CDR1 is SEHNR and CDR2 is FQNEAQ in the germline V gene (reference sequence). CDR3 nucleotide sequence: TGTGCCAGCAGCTCCATTGATCCATGGGACACTGAAGCTTTCTTT. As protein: CASSSIDPWDTEAFF.

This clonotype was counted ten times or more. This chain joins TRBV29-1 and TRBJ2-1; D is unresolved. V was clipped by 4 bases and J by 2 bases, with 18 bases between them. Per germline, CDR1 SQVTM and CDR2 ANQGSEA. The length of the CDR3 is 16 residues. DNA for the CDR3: TGCAGCGTTGGCTTAATACAACCAGTAGCCTACAATGAGCAGTTCTTC. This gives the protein CSVGLIQPVAYNEQFF.

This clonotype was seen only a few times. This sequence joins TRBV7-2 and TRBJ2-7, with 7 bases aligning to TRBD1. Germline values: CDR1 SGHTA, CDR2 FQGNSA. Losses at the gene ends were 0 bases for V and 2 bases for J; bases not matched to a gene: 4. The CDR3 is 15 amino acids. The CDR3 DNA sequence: TGTGCCAGCAGCTTAGCGCAACAGGGGCCCTACGAGCAGTACTTC. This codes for CASSLAQQGPYEQYF. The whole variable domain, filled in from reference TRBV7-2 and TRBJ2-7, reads GAGVSQSPSNKVTEKGKDVELRCDPISGHTALYWYRQSLGQGLEFLIYFQGNSAPDKSGLPSDRFSAERTGGSVSTLTIQRTQQEDSAVYLCASSLAQQGPYEQYFGPGTRLTVT.

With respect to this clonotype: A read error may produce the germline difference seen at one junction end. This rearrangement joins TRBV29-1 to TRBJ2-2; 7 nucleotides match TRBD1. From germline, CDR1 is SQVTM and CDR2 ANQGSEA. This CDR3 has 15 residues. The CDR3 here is CSAERTGSNTGELFF. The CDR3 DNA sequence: TGCAGCGCTGAAAGGACAGGTTCGAACACCGGGGAGCTGTTTTTT.

CDR3 bases: TGCAGTGCTAGTCACGCGGGCGGAAGGGCAGATACGCAGTATTTT. The encoded protein is CSASHAGGRADTQYF. The gene calls are TRBV20-1 and TRBJ2-3; TRBD2 is a possible D gene (5 bases). This CDR3 region has 15 residues. The germline CDR1 and CDR2 sequences are DFQATT and SNEGSKA (reference sequence). The germline V and J ends were trimmed by 3 bases and 4 bases, with 17 bases remaining between them.

The CDR3 coding sequence is TGTGCCAGCAGCCAAGTCGGACTAGCGGGGCAAGAGACCCAGTACTTC. It is translated as CASSQVGLAGQETQYF. The chain combines TRBV3-1 with TRBJ2-5; TRBD2 matches 12 bases. The junction had 2 bases not matched to a gene; V was cut back by 1 base and J by 2 bases. Germline values: CDR1 LGHDT, CDR2 YNNKEL (reference sequence). This CDR3 has 16 residues.

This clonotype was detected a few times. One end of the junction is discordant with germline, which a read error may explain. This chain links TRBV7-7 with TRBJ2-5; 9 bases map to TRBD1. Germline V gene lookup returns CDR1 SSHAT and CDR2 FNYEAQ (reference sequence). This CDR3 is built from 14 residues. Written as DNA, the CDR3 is TGTGCTAGCAGCTTAGGGACAGGGCTGGATGAGCAGTACTTC. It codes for CASSLGTGLDEQYF.

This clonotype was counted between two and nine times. The CDR3 reads CATRGQGATGELFF. DNA for the CDR3: TGTGCCACCAGGGGACAGGGGGCCACCGGGGAGCTGTTTTTT. The chain is built from TRBV24-1 and TRBJ2-2, with 12 bases lining up with TRBD1. Germline lookup yields CDR1 KGHDR and CDR2 SFDVKD. This CDR3 is built from 14 residues. V was clipped by 7 bases and J by 4 bases; unmatched bases: 0.

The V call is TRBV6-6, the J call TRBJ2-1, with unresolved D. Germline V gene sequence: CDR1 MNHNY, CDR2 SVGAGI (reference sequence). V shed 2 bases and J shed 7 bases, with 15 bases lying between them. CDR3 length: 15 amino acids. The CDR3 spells CASSYQPDLSNEQFF. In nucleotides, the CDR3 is TGTGCCAGCAGTTACCAACCAGACTTATCTAATGAGCAGTTCTTC.

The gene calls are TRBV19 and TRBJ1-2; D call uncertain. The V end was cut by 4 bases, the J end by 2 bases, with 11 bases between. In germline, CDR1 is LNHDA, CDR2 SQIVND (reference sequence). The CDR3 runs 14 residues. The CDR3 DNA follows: TGTGCCAGTAGTAGGCTATCCACCAACTATGGCTACACCTTC. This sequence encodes CASSRLSTNYGYTF.

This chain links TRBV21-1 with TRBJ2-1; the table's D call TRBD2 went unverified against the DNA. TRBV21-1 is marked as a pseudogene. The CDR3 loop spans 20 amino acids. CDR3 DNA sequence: TGTGCCAGCAGCAACTTGTCGACTCCCTTTCTAGCGGGAGTCTACAATGAGCAGTTCTTC. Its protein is CASSNLSTPFLAGVYNEQFF.

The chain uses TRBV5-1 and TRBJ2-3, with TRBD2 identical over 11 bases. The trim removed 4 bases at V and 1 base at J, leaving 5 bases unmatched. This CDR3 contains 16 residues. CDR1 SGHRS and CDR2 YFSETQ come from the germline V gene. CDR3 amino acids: CASSRTSGRRTDTQYF. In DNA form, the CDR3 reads TGCGCCAGCAGCCGAACTAGCGGGAGACGCACAGATACGCAGTATTTT. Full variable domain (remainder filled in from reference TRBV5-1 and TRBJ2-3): KAGVTQTPRYLIKTRGQQVTLSCSPISGHRSVSWYQQTPGQGLQFLFEYFSETQRNKGNFPGRFSGRQFSNSRSEMNVSTLELGDSALYLCASSRTSGRRTDTQYFGPGTRLTVL.

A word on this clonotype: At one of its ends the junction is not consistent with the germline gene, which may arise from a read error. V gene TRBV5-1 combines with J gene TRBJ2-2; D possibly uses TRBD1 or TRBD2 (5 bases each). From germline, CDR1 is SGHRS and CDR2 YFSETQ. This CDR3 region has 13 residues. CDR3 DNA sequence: TGCGCCAGCAGCTTTGGTTACACCGGGGACCTGTTTTTT. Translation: CASSFGYTGDLFF.